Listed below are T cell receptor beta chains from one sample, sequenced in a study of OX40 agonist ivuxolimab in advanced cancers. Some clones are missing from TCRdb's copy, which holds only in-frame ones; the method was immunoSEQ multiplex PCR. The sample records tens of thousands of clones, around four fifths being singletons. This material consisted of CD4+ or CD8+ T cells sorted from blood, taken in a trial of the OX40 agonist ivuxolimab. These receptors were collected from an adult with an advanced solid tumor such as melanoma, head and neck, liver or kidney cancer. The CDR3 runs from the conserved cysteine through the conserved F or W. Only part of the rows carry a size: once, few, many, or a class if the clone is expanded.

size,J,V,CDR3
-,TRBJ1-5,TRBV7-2,CASSLESQGGSPQHF
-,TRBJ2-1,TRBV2,CASSEAGEPYNEQFF
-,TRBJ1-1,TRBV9,CASSVGLDRGEAFF
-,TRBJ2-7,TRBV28,CASRRTGSGYEQYF
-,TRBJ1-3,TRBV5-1,CASSQTGGFSGNTIYF
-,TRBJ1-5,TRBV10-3,CATQGARGNQPQHF
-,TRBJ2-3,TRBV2,CASHRDTTDTQYF
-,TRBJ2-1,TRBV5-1,CASSLTSRVGSYNEQFF
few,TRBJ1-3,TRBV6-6,CASTGGIRNTIYF
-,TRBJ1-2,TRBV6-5,CASSSLTIGDYGYTF
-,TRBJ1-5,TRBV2,CASTEVGGLEAQHF
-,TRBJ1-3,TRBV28,CASSLPGEAGNTIYF
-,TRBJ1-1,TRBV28,CASTPPAVAEAFF
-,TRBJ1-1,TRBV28,CASRGRGTGRRDTEAFF
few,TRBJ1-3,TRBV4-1,CASSQAGNTIYF
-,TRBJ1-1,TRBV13,CASSTGVISTEAFF
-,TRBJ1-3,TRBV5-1,CASTSGGSGNTIYF
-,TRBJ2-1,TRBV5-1,CASSLAGGYSYNEQFF
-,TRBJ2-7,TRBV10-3,CAISEPGHSYEQYF
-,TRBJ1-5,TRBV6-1,CASSVGANNQPQHF
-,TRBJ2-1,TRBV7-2,CASSTDGSSYNEQFF
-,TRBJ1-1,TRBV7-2,CASSFRRDSEAFF
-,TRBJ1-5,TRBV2,CASSQEGQGIGQPQHF
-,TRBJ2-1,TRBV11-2,CASSSRLEEHNEQFF
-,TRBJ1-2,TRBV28,CASSSTNYGYTF
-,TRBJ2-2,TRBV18,CASSPRQGSNTGELFF
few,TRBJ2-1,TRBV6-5,CASSYAGTGSYNEQFF
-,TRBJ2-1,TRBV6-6,CASMGSSYNEQFF
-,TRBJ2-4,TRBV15,CATSSKGQSKNIQYF
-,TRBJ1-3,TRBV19,CASSTRGVGIGNTIYF
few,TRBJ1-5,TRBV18,CASSPGIGQPQHF
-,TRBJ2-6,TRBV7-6,CASSPGQGRSGANVLTF
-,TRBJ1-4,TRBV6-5,CASSYRGYLTNEKLFF
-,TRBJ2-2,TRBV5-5,CASSLWQGNTGELFF
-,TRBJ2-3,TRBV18,CASSPPLAGDMDTQYF
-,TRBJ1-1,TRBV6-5,CASRLGGKTNTEAFF
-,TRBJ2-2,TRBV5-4,CASRTGANTGELFF
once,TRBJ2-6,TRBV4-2,CASSQDPRSWANVLTF
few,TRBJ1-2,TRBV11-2,CASSLGMRDYGYTF
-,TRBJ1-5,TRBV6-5,CASTQTAGPQHF
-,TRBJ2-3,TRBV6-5,CASSYGGATDTQYF
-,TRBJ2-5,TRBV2,CASSAEGGPQYF
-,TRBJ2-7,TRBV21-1,CASSKVGAGGLYEQYF
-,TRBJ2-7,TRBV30,CAWSRGSYEQYF
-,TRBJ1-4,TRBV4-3,CASSQDEQEKLFF
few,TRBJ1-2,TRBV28,CASSLDRGNYGYTF
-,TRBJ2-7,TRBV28,CASRLPGTGGSEQYF
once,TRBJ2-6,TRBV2,CASSVQGKKANVLTF
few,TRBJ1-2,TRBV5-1,CASSLSGTASRRYTF